The rows below give T cell receptor beta chains drawn from one sample of a study of somatic mutations in cytotoxic T cells in rheumatoid arthritis. This table comes from immunoSEQ multiplex PCR, and its TCRdb copy is limited to in-frame clones, with some not included. The sample has approximately 12,000 clones, about 68% seen once. The sample taken for sequencing was CD8+ T cells sorted from blood. The receptors shown here come from a man between 65 and 79 years old in good health. Each CDR3 is given with its conserved first and last residue. D genes are given only for firm matches. Expanded clones are given a class, and other clones once, few, many or no size at all.

v_gene,j_gene,d_gene,abundance,CDR3nt,CDR3aa
TRBV7-9,TRBJ1-2,TRBD1,.,TGTGCCAGCAGCTCTGGGACAGGGGCCTATGGCTACACCTTC,CASSSGTGAYGYTF
TRBV30,TRBJ2-7,TRBD1,.,TGTGCCTGGAGAGGGACAGGGTACGAGCAGTACTTC,CAWRGTGYEQYF
TRBV7-8,TRBJ1-4,.,.,TGTGCCAGCATGGGGGAGGTCGAAAAACTGTTTTTT,CASMGEVEKLFF
TRBV7-8,TRBJ1-5,.,once,TGTGCCAGCAGCGTGGACAGTGGGGATCAGCCCCAGCATTTT,CASSVDSGDQPQHF
TRBV28,TRBJ2-7,TRBD1,.,TGTGCCAGCAGTCTGACTCCGGGACAGTTAATCTACGAGCAGTACTTC,CASSLTPGQLIYEQYF
TRBV6-5,TRBJ2-5,.,.,TGTGCCAGCAGTTACTCGACGGGATTTGAAGAGACCCAGTACTTC,CASSYSTGFEETQYF
TRBV7-9,TRBJ1-4,.,.,TGTGCCAGCAGCTTAGGAGGTGGGGGGCTTTGGGATGAAAAACTGTTTTTT,CASSLGGGGLWDEKLFF
TRBV7-3,TRBJ2-7,.,.,TGTGCCAGCAGCCTAGGGGTAGACTACGAGCAGTACTTC,CASSLGVDYEQYF
TRBV28,TRBJ1-5,.,.,TGTGCCAGCAGTTTGGCGCTTTATCAGCCCCAGCATTTT,CASSLALYQPQHF
TRBV27,TRBJ1-5,TRBD1,medium-sized,TGTGCCAGCAGGTCCACAGGGGTGAGTGGCAATCAGCCCCAGCATTTT,CASRSTGVSGNQPQHF
TRBV5-6,TRBJ2-2,.,.,TGTGCCAGCAGCGCTACGGGGGATTACACCGGGGAGCTGTTTTTT,CASSATGDYTGELFF
TRBV28,TRBJ1-5,.,.,TGTGCCAGCAGTTGGACCCCGGGACGGAGCAATCAGCCCCAGCATTTT,CASSWTPGRSNQPQHF
TRBV4-2,TRBJ1-5,.,.,TGTGCCAGCAGCCAAGAGCAGGATAGCAATCAGCCCCAGCATTTT,CASSQEQDSNQPQHF